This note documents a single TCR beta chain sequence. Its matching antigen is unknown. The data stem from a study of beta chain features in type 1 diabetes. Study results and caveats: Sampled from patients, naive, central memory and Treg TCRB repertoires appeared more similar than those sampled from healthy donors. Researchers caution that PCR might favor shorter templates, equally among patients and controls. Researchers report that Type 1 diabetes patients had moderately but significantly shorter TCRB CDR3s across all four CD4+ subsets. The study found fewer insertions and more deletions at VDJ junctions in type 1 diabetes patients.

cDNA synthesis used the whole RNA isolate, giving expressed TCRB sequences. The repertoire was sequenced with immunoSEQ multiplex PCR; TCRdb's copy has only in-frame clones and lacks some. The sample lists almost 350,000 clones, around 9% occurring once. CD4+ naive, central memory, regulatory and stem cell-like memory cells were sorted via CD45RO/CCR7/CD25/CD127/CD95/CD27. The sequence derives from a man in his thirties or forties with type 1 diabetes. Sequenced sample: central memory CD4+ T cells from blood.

The CDR3 spells CASSQIEQFF. CDR3 bases: TGTGCCAGCAGCCAGATTGAGCAGTTCTTC. This rearrangement joins TRBV14 to TRBJ2-1; no clear D gene. V lost 3 bases and J lost 9, with 3 bases in between. Germline V CDR1 and CDR2: SGHDN, FVKESK. The CDR3 extends over 10 amino acids.